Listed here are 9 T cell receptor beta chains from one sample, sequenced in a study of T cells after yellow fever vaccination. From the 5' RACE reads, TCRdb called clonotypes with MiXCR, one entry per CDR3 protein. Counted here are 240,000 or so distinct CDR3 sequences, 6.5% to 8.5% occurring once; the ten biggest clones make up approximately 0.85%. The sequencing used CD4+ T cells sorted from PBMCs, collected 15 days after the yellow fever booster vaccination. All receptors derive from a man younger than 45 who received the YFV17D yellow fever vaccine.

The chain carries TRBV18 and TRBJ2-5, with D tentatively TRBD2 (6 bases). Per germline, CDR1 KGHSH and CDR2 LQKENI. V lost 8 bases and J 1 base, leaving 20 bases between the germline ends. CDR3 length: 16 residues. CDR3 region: CASPTCSGRGQETQYF. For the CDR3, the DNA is TGTGCCAGCCCAACGTGCTCGGGGCGGGGCCAAGAGACCCAGTACTTC. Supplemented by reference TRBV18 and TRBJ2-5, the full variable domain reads NAGVMQNPRHLVRRRGQEARLRCSPMKGHSHVYWYRQLPEEGLKFMVYLQKENIIDESGMPKERFSAEFPKEGPSILRIQQVVRGDSAAYFCASPTCSGRGQETQYFGPGTRLLVL.

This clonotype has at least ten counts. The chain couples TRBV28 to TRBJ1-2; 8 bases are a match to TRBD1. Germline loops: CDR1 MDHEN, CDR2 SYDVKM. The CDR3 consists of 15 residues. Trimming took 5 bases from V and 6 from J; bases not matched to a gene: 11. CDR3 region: CASSNRPQGEDGYTF. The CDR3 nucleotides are TGTGCCAGCAGTAACCGCCCACAGGGGGAAGATGGCTACACCTTC.

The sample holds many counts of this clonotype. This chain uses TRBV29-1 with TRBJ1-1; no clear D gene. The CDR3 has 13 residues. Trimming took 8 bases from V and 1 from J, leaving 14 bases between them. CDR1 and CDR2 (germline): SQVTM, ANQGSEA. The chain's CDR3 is CSSLTPTNTEAFF. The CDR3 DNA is TGCAGCTCTCTGACCCCCACGAACACTGAAGCTTTCTTT.

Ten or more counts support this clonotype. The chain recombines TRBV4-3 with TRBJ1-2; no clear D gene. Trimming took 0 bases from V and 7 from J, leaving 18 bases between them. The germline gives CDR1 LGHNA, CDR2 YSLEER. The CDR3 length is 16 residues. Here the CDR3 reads CASSQEQLGGVAGYTF. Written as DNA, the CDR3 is TGCGCCAGCAGCCAAGAGCAACTGGGCGGAGTGGCTGGCTACACCTTC.

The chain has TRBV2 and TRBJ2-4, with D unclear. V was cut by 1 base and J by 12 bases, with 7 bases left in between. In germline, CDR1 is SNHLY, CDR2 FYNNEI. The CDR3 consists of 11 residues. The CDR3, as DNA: TGTGCCAGCAGTGAAGAACAGACTCAGTACTTC. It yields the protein CASSEEQTQYF.

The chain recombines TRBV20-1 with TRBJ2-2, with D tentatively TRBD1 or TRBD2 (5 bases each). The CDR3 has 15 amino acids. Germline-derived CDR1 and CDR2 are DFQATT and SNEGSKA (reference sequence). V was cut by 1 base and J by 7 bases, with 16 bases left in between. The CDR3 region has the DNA TGCAGTGCTAGAGCCGGGACCGGATATGGCGGGGAGCTGTTTTTT. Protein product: CSARAGTGYGGELFF.

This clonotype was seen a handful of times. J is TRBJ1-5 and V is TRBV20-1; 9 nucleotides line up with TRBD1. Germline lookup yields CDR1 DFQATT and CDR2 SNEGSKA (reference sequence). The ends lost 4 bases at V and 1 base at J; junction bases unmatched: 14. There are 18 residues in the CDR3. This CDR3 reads CSAKGAGQGGKSNQPQHF. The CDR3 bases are TGCAGTGCTAAGGGAGCGGGACAGGGAGGGAAAAGCAATCAGCCCCAGCATTTT.

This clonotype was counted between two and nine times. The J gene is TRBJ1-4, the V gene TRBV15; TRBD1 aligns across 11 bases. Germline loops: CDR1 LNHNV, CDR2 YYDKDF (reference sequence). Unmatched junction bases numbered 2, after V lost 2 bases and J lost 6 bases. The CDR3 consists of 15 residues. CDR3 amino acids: CATSRMGQGDEKLFF. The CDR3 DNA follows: TGTGCCACCAGCAGAATGGGACAGGGGGATGAAAAACTGTTTTTT.

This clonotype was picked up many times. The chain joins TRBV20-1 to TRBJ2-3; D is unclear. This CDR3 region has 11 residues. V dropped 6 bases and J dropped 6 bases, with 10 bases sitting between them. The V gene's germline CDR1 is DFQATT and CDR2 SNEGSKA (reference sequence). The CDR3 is CSAPGRDTQYF. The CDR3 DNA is TGCAGTGCCCCCGGCAGGGATACGCAGTATTTT.